The rows below give T cell receptor beta chains drawn from one sample of a study of PD-1 blockade in classical Hodgkin lymphoma. Sequencing used immunoSEQ multiplex PCR; TCRdb keeps in-frame clones, though not all of them. The sample has 23,000 or so clones, 65% to 85% seen once. The sample was peripheral blood mononuclear cells (PBMCs), taken before the second cycle of nivolumab. Source of these receptors: a human donor with classical Hodgkin lymphoma. CDR3s include the opening cysteine and the closing phenylalanine or tryptophan. The order of the fields is V gene, D gene, clone size, J gene, CDR3 DNA, CDR3 protein. The D gene is left open where the match is weak. Size is stated for part of the rows, as once, few or many counts, or as a class when the clone is expanded.

V gene: TRBV25-1; D gene: .; clone size: .; J gene: TRBJ1-2; CDR3 DNA: TGTGCCAGCAGTGAGCCCAGCAGGGACTATGGCTACACCTTC; CDR3 protein: CASSEPSRDYGYTF
V gene: TRBV5-8; D gene: .; clone size: .; J gene: TRBJ2-7; CDR3 DNA: TGTGCCAGCAGCTTGGTGATAGGGGATCGGTCCTACGAGCAGTACTTC; CDR3 protein: CASSLVIGDRSYEQYF
V gene: TRBV18; D gene: .; clone size: .; J gene: TRBJ2-6; CDR3 DNA: TGTGCCAGCTCACCAACTGGGGCCAACGTCCTGACTTTC; CDR3 protein: CASSPTGANVLTF
V gene: TRBV10-1; D gene: TRBD1; clone size: .; J gene: TRBJ2-1; CDR3 DNA: TGCGCCAGCAGTGAAGACAGGGCGGGCCTAAATGAGCAGTTCTTC; CDR3 protein: CASSEDRAGLNEQFF
V gene: TRBV5-4; D gene: TRBD2; clone size: .; J gene: TRBJ2-5; CDR3 DNA: TGTGCCAGCAGCTCAACTAGCGGACTAAAAGAGACCCAGTACTTC; CDR3 protein: CASSSTSGLKETQYF
V gene: TRBV23-1; D gene: .; clone size: .; J gene: TRBJ2-7; CDR3 DNA: TGCGCCAGCAGTCAAACAAGAAATTTGTGGGAGCAGTACTTC; CDR3 protein: CASSQTRNLWEQYF
V gene: TRBV5-6; D gene: .; clone size: .; J gene: TRBJ1-5; CDR3 DNA: TGTGCCAGCAGCAGCGGGGGGCAGCCCCAGCATTTT; CDR3 protein: CASSSGGQPQHF
V gene: TRBV6-5; D gene: TRBD1; clone size: .; J gene: TRBJ1-2; CDR3 DNA: TGTGCCAGCAGTTCCGGACAGGTGGGGAACTATGGCTACACCTTC; CDR3 protein: CASSSGQVGNYGYTF
V gene: TRBV19; D gene: .; clone size: .; J gene: TRBJ1-5; CDR3 DNA: TGTGCCAGTAGTATAGGTGCACCGGGCAATCAGCCCCAGCATTTT; CDR3 protein: CASSIGAPGNQPQHF
V gene: TRBV4-3; D gene: .; clone size: .; J gene: TRBJ2-1; CDR3 DNA: TGCGCCAGCAGCCAAGGTCGAAGCTCCTACAATGAGCAGTTCTTC; CDR3 protein: CASSQGRSSYNEQFF
V gene: TRBV30; D gene: TRBD1; clone size: .; J gene: TRBJ2-1; CDR3 DNA: TGTGCCTGGAGTGGGGGGACAGGGGGAAATGAGCAGTTCTTC; CDR3 protein: CAWSGGTGGNEQFF
V gene: TRBV6-1; D gene: .; clone size: once; J gene: TRBJ1-6; CDR3 DNA: TGTGCCAGCAGTGGGCCCTCTCCGAAAAATTCACCCCTCCACTTT; CDR3 protein: CASSGPSPKNSPLHF
V gene: TRBV9; D gene: .; clone size: .; J gene: TRBJ2-2; CDR3 DNA: TGTGCCAGCAGCGTAGGGGTCACCGGGGAGCTGTTTTTT; CDR3 protein: CASSVGVTGELFF
V gene: TRBV7-2; D gene: .; clone size: .; J gene: TRBJ2-6; CDR3 DNA: TGTGCCAGCAGCTTAACCGGGAGCCATAGGCCTGGGGCCAACGTCCTGACTTTC; CDR3 protein: CASSLTGSHRPGANVLTF
V gene: TRBV7-3; D gene: .; clone size: .; J gene: TRBJ2-2; CDR3 DNA: TGTGCCAGCAGCTTAAAATTGGGGGAAGCCGGGGAGCTGTTTTTT; CDR3 protein: CASSLKLGEAGELFF
V gene: TRBV5-1; D gene: TRBD1; clone size: few; J gene: TRBJ2-7; CDR3 DNA: TGCGCCAGCAGCTTGACACAGGGGCCCTACGAGCAGTACTTC; CDR3 protein: CASSLTQGPYEQYF
V gene: TRBV7-9; D gene: TRBD1; clone size: .; J gene: TRBJ1-2; CDR3 DNA: TGTGCCAGCAGTCTACCCGGGACAGCGGTTAACTATGGCTACACCTTC; CDR3 protein: CASSLPGTAVNYGYTF
V gene: TRBV19; D gene: .; clone size: .; J gene: TRBJ2-7; CDR3 DNA: TGTGCCAGTAGTAGTTTGTACGAGCAGTACTTC; CDR3 protein: CASSSLYEQYF
V gene: TRBV5-4; D gene: .; clone size: .; J gene: TRBJ1-4; CDR3 DNA: TGTACCAGCAGCTTGTCTAACACGAGGTCGGAAAAACTGTTTTTT; CDR3 protein: CTSSLSNTRSEKLFF
V gene: TRBV7-9; D gene: TRBD2; clone size: once; J gene: TRBJ2-7; CDR3 DNA: TGTGCCAGCAGCTTAGTTTCGACTAGCGGGTCCTACGAGCAGTACTTC; CDR3 protein: CASSLVSTSGSYEQYF
V gene: TRBV7-2; D gene: .; clone size: .; J gene: TRBJ2-3; CDR3 DNA: TGTGCCAGCGCCTTGGGGGAAAGTGGCACAGATACGCAGTATTTT; CDR3 protein: CASALGESGTDTQYF
V gene: TRBV4-3; D gene: TRBD2; clone size: .; J gene: TRBJ2-1; CDR3 DNA: TGCGCCAGCAGCCTACTAGCGGGGGAGTCCTACAATGAGCAGTTCTTC; CDR3 protein: CASSLLAGESYNEQFF
V gene: TRBV5-1; D gene: .; clone size: .; J gene: TRBJ2-7; CDR3 DNA: TGCGCCAGCAGCTTGGTTCAGGGACACGAGCAGTACTTC; CDR3 protein: CASSLVQGHEQYF
V gene: TRBV11-3; D gene: .; clone size: few; J gene: TRBJ2-1; CDR3 DNA: TGTGCCAGCAGCTTAAGGCAGGGTAATGTTGGTGAGCAGTTCTTC; CDR3 protein: CASSLRQGNVGEQFF
V gene: TRBV6-5; D gene: .; clone size: .; J gene: TRBJ1-6; CDR3 DNA: TGTGCCAGCAGTTCGCTCTTCTCTATTAATTCACCCCTCCACTTT; CDR3 protein: CASSSLFSINSPLHF
V gene: TRBV5-4; D gene: .; clone size: once; J gene: TRBJ2-3; CDR3 DNA: TGTGCCAGCAGCCCACAAAATTTACAGGGCCCCTACACAGATACGCAGTATTTT; CDR3 protein: CASSPQNLQGPYTDTQYF
V gene: TRBV14; D gene: .; clone size: .; J gene: TRBJ2-7; CDR3 DNA: TGTGCCAGCAGCCAAGGCCCGCTATGGGAGCAGTACTTC; CDR3 protein: CASSQGPLWEQYF
V gene: TRBV15; D gene: TRBD2; clone size: .; J gene: TRBJ2-3; CDR3 DNA: TGTGCCACCAGCAGAGCGAGCGGGGGGCGCACAGATACGCAGTATTTT; CDR3 protein: CATSRASGGRTDTQYF
V gene: TRBV7-6; D gene: .; clone size: .; J gene: TRBJ1-1; CDR3 DNA: TGTGCCAGCAGCTTAACAGGGACGGTCACTGAAGCTTTCTTT; CDR3 protein: CASSLTGTVTEAFF
V gene: TRBV6-5; D gene: .; clone size: few; J gene: TRBJ1-1; CDR3 DNA: TGTGCCAGCAGTGGATTTGGTGAAGCTTTCTTT; CDR3 protein: CASSGFGEAFF
V gene: TRBV5-1; D gene: .; clone size: .; J gene: TRBJ1-2; CDR3 DNA: TGCGCCAGCAGCCCACTGAGGGTTTCTTCCTACTATGGCTACACCTTC; CDR3 protein: CASSPLRVSSYYGYTF
V gene: TRBV4-3; D gene: TRBD1; clone size: few; J gene: TRBJ1-6; CDR3 DNA: TGCGCCAGCAGCTTGAGGACAGGCAGCTCCTATAATTCACCCCTCCACTTT; CDR3 protein: CASSLRTGSSYNSPLHF
V gene: TRBV30; D gene: .; clone size: .; J gene: TRBJ2-7; CDR3 DNA: TGTGCCTGGAGTGTACTCCAGGCCCACGAGCAGTACTTC; CDR3 protein: CAWSVLQAHEQYF
V gene: TRBV28; D gene: .; clone size: .; J gene: TRBJ1-4; CDR3 DNA: TGTGCCAGCAGTTTATTCCGGGCTAATGAAAAACTGTTTTTT; CDR3 protein: CASSLFRANEKLFF
V gene: TRBV7-9; D gene: .; clone size: few; J gene: TRBJ1-1; CDR3 DNA: TGTGCCAGCAGCTTAGGGGTCAAGAGACAGAGTAACACTGAAGCTTTCTTT; CDR3 protein: CASSLGVKRQSNTEAFF
V gene: TRBV6-5; D gene: TRBD2; clone size: once; J gene: TRBJ2-1; CDR3 DNA: TGTGCCAGCAGGGGACTAGCGGGGGCCGGTGAGCAGTTCTTC; CDR3 protein: CASRGLAGAGEQFF
V gene: TRBV28; D gene: .; clone size: .; J gene: TRBJ1-2; CDR3 DNA: TGTGCCAGCAGCCAACAGGGTCCGGACTATGGCTACACCTTC; CDR3 protein: CASSQQGPDYGYTF
V gene: TRBV6-5; D gene: .; clone size: .; J gene: TRBJ1-1; CDR3 DNA: TGTGCCAGCAGTTACCCTTTCATGAACACTGAAGCTTTCTTT; CDR3 protein: CASSYPFMNTEAFF
V gene: TRBV4-2; D gene: .; clone size: .; J gene: TRBJ2-6; CDR3 DNA: TGTGCCAGCAGCCAAGATAGGAGTGGGACTCCCTCTGGGGCCAACGTCCTGACTTTC; CDR3 protein: CASSQDRSGTPSGANVLTF
V gene: TRBV6-6; D gene: .; clone size: .; J gene: TRBJ2-3; CDR3 DNA: TGTGCTATCAGCGGGGCAGGGGGGACAGATACGCAGTATTTT; CDR3 protein: CAISGAGGTDTQYF
V gene: TRBV5-6; D gene: .; clone size: .; J gene: TRBJ1-2; CDR3 DNA: TGTGCCAGCAGCCCCCTGGACAGTGATTATGGCTACACCTTC; CDR3 protein: CASSPLDSDYGYTF
V gene: TRBV28; D gene: .; clone size: .; J gene: TRBJ1-6; CDR3 DNA: TGTGCCAGCAGTTTCTGGACGCCCAATTCACCCCTCCACTTT; CDR3 protein: CASSFWTPNSPLHF
V gene: TRBV20-1; D gene: .; clone size: .; J gene: TRBJ2-5; CDR3 DNA: TGCAGTGCTAGTGCAGAGACCCAGTACTTC; CDR3 protein: CSASAETQYF
V gene: TRBV27; D gene: TRBD1; clone size: .; J gene: TRBJ1-6; CDR3 DNA: TGTGCCAGCAGTACCAGGACAGGGCGGACCTATAATTCACCCCTCCACTTT; CDR3 protein: CASSTRTGRTYNSPLHF
V gene: TRBV2; D gene: .; clone size: once; J gene: TRBJ2-1; CDR3 DNA: TGTGCCAGCATACCCAGGGGAATAGCTAGCAATGAGCAGTTCTTC; CDR3 protein: CASIPRGIASNEQFF
V gene: TRBV7-9; D gene: .; clone size: few; J gene: TRBJ2-2; CDR3 DNA: TGTGCCAGAGACCTCGGGGGCACCGGGGAGCTGTTTTTT; CDR3 protein: CARDLGGTGELFF
V gene: TRBV9; D gene: .; clone size: .; J gene: TRBJ2-3; CDR3 DNA: TGTGCCAGCAGCGTAAAAGGAGACACAGATACGCAGTATTTT; CDR3 protein: CASSVKGDTDTQYF
V gene: TRBV6-1; D gene: .; clone size: once; J gene: TRBJ1-2; CDR3 DNA: TGTGCCAGCGGCCGGGACGGTCGATATGGCTACACCTTC; CDR3 protein: CASGRDGRYGYTF
V gene: TRBV5-8; D gene: TRBD2; clone size: .; J gene: TRBJ2-3; CDR3 DNA: TGTGCCAGCAGCTCGGGACTAGCGGGGGGTCCAGATACGCAGTATTTT; CDR3 protein: CASSSGLAGGPDTQYF
V gene: TRBV5-8; D gene: .; clone size: .; J gene: TRBJ2-7; CDR3 DNA: TGTGCCAGCATGGCGGAGGGGCCCGAGCAGTACTTC; CDR3 protein: CASMAEGPEQYF
V gene: TRBV7-2; D gene: TRBD1; clone size: .; J gene: TRBJ2-7; CDR3 DNA: TGTGCCAGCAGCTTGGGACAGGGTCGATACTTC; CDR3 protein: CASSLGQGRYF
V gene: TRBV5-1; D gene: .; clone size: .; J gene: TRBJ2-6; CDR3 DNA: TGCGCCAGCAGGATGGGGGCGGGCTCTGGGGCCAACGTCCTGACTTTC; CDR3 protein: CASRMGAGSGANVLTF